This T cell receptor beta chain was recorded in a study of blood T cell repertoires in COVID-19 (dated by TCRdb to 2018 to 2020). Study-wide context: The collaborator samples originated in the United States, Italy and Spain and spanned the acute and convalescent phases of COVID-19. The prospective study material was composed of cDNA or gDNA derived from T cells, B-cell-depleted T cells, or PBMCs. Deeply sampled blood TCRbeta repertoires from subjects exposed to, actively infected with, or recovered from COVID-19 were included in the dataset. The repertoires were made available in a free public database intended to serve as a resource for research on the immune response to SARS-CoV-2. Samples were obtained from the ongoing ImmuneRACE study (first 160 participants) and from over 1,000 subjects provided by 6 global collaborators. A de-identified subject ID, COVID-19 status, age in years and sex were almost always included in the sample metadata. Where available, HLA class I and class II types were taken from metadata supplied by the sample provider and were not determined by assay-based typing.

CDR1 and CDR2 are drawn from the germline V gene: MRHNA, SNTAGT. Spanning cysteine to phenylalanine, the CDR3 consists of 14 amino acids. Left in the record is the CDR3 DNA by itself, 42 bases read in frame from the first base. The junction shows trimming of 5 bases on V and 0 bases on J, plus 9 bases between the germline ends. Each collaborating institution followed its own protocols to collect whole blood in K2EDTA tubes. Collaborator samples were shipped for TCRbeta analysis as frozen whole blood, isolated PBMCs, or DNA extracted from either sample type. Concerning this clone itself: What antigen it recognizes has not been identified. No qualities accompany the bases; no much larger clone lies one base away.

The immunoSEQ Assay, a bias-controlled multiplex PCR, was used to amplify TCRbeta CDR3 regions from genomic DNA. In the source study's methods: The number of nucleated cells in each sample was estimated by amplification of reference gene primers within the assay. To quantify the absolute abundance of each unique TCRbeta CDR3 rearrangement, sequence reads were collapsed and filtered. For each sample, productive Simpson clonality was calculated as the square root of Simpson's diversity index across productive rearrangements. TCRdb provides this immuneACCESS table in a form limited to in-frame rearrangements. Some clones are lacking; in checked studies, under half of them reflect an unresolved V gene, and why the rest are absent is not known. That table furnishes V, J and clone size, whereas the DNA furnished D and trimming. In all, the sample holds roughly 100,000 clones, and around 84% of those were seen once. Less than 2% of the sample is in the top ten clones.

Overall study results and their limits: How much clinical and demographic metadata was included differed by source and by participant, and the metadata was provided uncurated.

The receptor was derived from a man aged 65 to 79 with active or convalescent COVID-19. Sequencing was done on a sample of peripheral blood. The rearranged chain carries TRBV6-4 and TRBJ2-3; the D gene cannot be named for sure. In nucleotide form, the sequence is TGTGCCAGCAGTCTTGAGATTAGCACAGATACGCAGTATTTT. Its amino acids are CASSLEISTDTQYF.